This T cell receptor beta chain derives from a study of naive and memory T cell subsets. Study-level findings and limits: The RNA method is potentially sensitive to activation and differentiation changes.

J gave up 2 bases and V 5 bases, and 5 bases lay outside the gene matches. Germline V lookup: CDR1 SGHRS, CDR2 YFSETQ. The CDR3 length is 14 residues. Whole-blood samples were 2.5 to 3 ml of peripheral blood from healthy adult volunteers. An oligonucleotide containing a UMI was ligated to the 3' end of TCR cDNA. Input was 1 to 1000 ng of DNase-treated total RNA without cell sorting. At least ten counts were recorded for this clonotype. Its antigen is not identified. For blood and skin samples, reverse transcription used TCR alpha and beta constant primers. The SP2 primer and nested alpha and beta constant region primers amplified ligated cDNA in four rounds. Via MiXCR, TCRdb re-called the 5' RACE reads, giving one row per CDR3 protein. This repertoire shows tens of thousands of distinct CDR3 sequences, about 4.4% found once; its top ten account for 7% to 10%.

The origin of this receptor is a male donor in good health. This chain uses TRBV5-1 with TRBJ2-5; 8 bases are a match to TRBD2. The CDR3 region is CASSQTSVQETQYF. In DNA, the CDR3 is TGCGCCAGCAGTCAGACTAGCGTACAAGAGACCCAGTACTTC. The complete variable domain, with remaining parts taken from reference TRBV5-1 and TRBJ2-5, reads KAGVTQTPRYLIKTRGQQVTLSCSPISGHRSVSWYQQTPGQGLQFLFEYFSETQRNKGNFPGRFSGRQFSNSRSEMNVSTLELGDSALYLCASSQTSVQETQYFGPGTRLLVL.